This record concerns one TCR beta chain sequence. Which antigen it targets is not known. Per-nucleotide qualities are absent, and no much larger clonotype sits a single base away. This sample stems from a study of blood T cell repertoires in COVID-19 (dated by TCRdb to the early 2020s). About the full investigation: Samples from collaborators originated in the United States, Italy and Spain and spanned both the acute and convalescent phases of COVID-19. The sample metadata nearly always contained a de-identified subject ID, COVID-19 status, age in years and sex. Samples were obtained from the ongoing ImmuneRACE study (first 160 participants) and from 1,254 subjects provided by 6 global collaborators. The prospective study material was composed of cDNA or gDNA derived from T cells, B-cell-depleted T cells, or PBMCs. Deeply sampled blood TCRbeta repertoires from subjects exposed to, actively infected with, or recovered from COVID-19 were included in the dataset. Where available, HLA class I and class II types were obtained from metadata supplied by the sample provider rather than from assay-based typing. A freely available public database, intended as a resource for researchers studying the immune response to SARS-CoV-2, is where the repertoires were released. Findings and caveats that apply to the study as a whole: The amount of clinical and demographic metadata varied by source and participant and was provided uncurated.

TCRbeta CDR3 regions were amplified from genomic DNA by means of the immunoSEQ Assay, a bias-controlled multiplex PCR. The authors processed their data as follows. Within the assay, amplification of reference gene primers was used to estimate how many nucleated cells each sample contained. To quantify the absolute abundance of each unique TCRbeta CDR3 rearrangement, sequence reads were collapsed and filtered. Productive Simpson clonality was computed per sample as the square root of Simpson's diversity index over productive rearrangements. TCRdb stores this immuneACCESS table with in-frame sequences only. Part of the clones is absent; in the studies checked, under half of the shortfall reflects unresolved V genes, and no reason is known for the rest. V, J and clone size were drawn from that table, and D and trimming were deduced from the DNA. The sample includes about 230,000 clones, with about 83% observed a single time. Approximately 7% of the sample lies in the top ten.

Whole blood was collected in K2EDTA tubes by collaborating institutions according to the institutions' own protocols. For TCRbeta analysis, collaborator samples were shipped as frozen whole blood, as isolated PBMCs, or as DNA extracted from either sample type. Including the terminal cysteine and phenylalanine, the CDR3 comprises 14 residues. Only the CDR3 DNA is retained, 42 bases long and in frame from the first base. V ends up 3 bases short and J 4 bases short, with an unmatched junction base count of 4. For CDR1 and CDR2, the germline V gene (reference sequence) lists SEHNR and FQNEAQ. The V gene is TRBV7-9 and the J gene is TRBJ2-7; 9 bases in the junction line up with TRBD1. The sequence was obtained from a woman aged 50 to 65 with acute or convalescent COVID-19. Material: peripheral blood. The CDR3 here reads CASSLDRGSYEQYF. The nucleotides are TGTGCCAGCAGCTTGGACAGGGGTTCTTACGAGCAGTACTTC.